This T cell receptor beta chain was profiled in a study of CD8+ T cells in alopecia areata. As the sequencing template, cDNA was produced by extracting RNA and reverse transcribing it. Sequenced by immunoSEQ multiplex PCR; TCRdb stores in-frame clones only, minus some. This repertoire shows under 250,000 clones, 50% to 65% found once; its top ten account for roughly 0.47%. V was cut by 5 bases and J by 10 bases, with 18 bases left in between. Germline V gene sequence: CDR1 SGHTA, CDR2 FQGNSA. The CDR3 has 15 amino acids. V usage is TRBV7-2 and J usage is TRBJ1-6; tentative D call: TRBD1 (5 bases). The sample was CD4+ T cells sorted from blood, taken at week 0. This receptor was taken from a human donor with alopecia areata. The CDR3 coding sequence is TGTGCCAGCAGCCCGCGGGACTCCGGACGGTCACCCCTCCACTTT. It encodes CASSPRDSGRSPLHF.